This T cell receptor (beta chain) emerged from a study of cytomegalovirus exposure and HLA in healthy donors. About the study: The roughly 120 validation repertoires, a later analysis reported, used the same platform as the approximately 650 first-cohort repertoires.

The CDR3 has 14 amino acids. V was shortened by 4 bases and J by 5 bases, with 11 bases between the two germline ends. CDR1 is SEHNR and CDR2 is FQNEAQ in the germline V gene (reference sequence). The repertoire was sequenced with immunoSEQ multiplex PCR; TCRdb's copy has only in-frame clones and lacks some. This sample has 150,000 to 200,000 clones, with roughly 86% found just once. The V call is TRBV7-9, the J call TRBJ2-2, with D tentatively TRBD2 (6 bases). The sequenced sample was PBMCs. The clonotype comes from a man between 18 and 35 years old in good health and CMV-seropositive. CDR3 residues: CASSSGEYTGELFF. The CDR3 DNA sequence: TGTGCCAGCAGCTCGGGAGAGTATACCGGGGAGCTGTTTTTT.